This T cell receptor beta chain is from a study of cytomegalovirus exposure and HLA in healthy donors. Overall study context: One earlier analysis, a look at approximately 180 million T cells, found more than 100 million unique TCR beta sequences. The study, taken as a whole, reports: In a later analysis, most CMV-associated TCR beta chains appeared HLA-restricted.

PCR primers comprised 60 Vbeta and 13 Jbeta primers. The repertoire was sequenced with immunoSEQ multiplex PCR; TCRdb's copy has only in-frame clones and lacks some. Here the sample spans roughly 140,000 clones, around 60% being singletons. With regard to this clone: What it binds is unknown.

The germline V and J ends were trimmed by 1 base and 3 bases, with 7 bases remaining between them. The germline CDR1 and CDR2 sequences are SGHRS and YFSETQ. The length of the CDR3 is 13 residues. The chain has TRBV5-1 and TRBJ2-5; the D gene is possibly TRBD1 (6 bases). The sequencing sample was made of PBMCs. This sequence was found in a woman aged 60 to 75 in good health and CMV-seropositive. CDR3 bases: TGCGCCAGCAGCTTGCCAGGGGAAGAGACCCAGTACTTC. It yields the protein CASSLPGEETQYF. The variable domain in full, with the rest retrieved from reference TRBV5-1 and TRBJ2-5, is KAGVTQTPRYLIKTRGQQVTLSCSPISGHRSVSWYQQTPGQGLQFLFEYFSETQRNKGNFPGRFSGRQFSNSRSEMNVSTLELGDSALYLCASSLPGEETQYFGPGTRLLVL.